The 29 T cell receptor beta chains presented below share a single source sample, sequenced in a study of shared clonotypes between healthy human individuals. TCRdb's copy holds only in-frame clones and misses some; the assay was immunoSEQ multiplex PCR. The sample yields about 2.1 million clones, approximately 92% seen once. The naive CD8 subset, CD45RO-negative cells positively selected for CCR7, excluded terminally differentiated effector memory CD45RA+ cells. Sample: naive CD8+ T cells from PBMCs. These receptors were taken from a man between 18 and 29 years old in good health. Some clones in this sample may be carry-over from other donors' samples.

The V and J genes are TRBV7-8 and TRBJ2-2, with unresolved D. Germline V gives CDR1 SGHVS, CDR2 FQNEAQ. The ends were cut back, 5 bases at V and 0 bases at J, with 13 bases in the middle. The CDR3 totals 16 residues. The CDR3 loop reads CASSLTWGANTGELFF. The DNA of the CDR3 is TGTGCCAGCAGCCTAACTTGGGGTGCGAACACCGGGGAGCTGTTTTTT.

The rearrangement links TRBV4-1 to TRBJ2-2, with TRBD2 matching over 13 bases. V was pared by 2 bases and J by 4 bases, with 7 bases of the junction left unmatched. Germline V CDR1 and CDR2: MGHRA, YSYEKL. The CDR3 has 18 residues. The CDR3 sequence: CASSQQLAGGTVTGELFF. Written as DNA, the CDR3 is TGCGCCAGCAGCCAACAACTAGCGGGAGGGACTGTCACCGGGGAGCTGTTTTTT.

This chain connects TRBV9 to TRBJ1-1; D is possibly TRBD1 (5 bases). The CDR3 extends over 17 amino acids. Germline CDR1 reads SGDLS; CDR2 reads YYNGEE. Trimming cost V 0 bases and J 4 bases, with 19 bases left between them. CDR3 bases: TGTGCCAGCAGCGTAGGTGTAGGGGTGGGAATTGGCACTGAAGCTTTCTTT. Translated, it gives CASSVGVGVGIGTEAFF.

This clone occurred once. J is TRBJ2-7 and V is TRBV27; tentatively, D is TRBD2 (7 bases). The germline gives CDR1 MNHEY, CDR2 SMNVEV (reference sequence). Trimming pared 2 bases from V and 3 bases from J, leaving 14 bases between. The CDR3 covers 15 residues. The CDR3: CASSLRGGKGYEQYF. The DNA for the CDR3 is TGTGCCAGCAGTTTAAGGGGGGGAAAAGGCTACGAGCAGTACTTC.

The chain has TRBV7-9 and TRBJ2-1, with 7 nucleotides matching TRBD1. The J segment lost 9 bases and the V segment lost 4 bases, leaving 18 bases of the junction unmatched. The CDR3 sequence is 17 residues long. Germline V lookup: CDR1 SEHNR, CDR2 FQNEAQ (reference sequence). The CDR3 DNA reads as TGTGCCAGCAGCTGGTACAGGGGTCGAGCTCTAGTCACTGAGCAGTTCTTC. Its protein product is CASSWYRGRALVTEQFF.

For the CDR3, the DNA is TGTGCCAGCAGCCCAACTTCTAGCGGGAGGAACCAAGAGACCCAGTACTTC. Amino acid sequence: CASSPTSSGRNQETQYF. This chain connects TRBV7-9 to TRBJ2-5, with 11 bases matching TRBD2. Germline values: CDR1 SEHNR, CDR2 FQNEAQ (reference sequence). This CDR3 is 17 amino acids long. V lost 5 bases, J lost 0 bases, and 8 bases stayed unmatched.

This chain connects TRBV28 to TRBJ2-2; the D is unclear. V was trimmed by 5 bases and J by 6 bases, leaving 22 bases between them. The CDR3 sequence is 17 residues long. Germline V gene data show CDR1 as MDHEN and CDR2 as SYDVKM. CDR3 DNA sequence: TGTGCCAGCAGTCCACCCCCTCTAGGGTGGCTGCCCGGGGAGCTGTTTTTT. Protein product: CASSPPPLGWLPGELFF.

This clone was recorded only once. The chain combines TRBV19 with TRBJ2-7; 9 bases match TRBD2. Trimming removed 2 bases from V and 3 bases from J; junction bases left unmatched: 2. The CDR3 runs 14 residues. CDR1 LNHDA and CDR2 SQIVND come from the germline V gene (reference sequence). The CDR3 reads CASSISSGVYEQYF. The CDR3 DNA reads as TGTGCCAGTAGTATATCTAGCGGGGTCTACGAGCAGTACTTC.

This CDR3 reads CASSSQSSRYNEQFF. CDR3 sequence (DNA): TGTGCCAGCAGTTCCCAGTCGAGTCGGTACAATGAGCAGTTCTTC. V is TRBV27 and J is TRBJ2-1; D gene uncertain. Trimming stripped 4 bases from V and 4 bases from J, with 14 bases between. This CDR3 has 15 residues. Germline V gene sequence: CDR1 MNHEY, CDR2 SMNVEV (reference sequence).

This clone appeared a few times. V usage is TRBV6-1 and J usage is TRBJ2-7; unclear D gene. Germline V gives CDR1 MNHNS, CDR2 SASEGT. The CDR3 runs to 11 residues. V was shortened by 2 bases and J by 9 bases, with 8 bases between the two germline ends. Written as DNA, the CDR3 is TGTGCCAGCAGTGAAAACAGAATGCAGTACTTC. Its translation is CASSENRMQYF.

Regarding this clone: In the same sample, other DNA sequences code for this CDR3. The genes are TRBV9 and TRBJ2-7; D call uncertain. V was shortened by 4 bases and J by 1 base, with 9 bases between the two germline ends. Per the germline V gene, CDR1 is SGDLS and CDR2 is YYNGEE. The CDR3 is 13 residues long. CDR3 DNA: TGTGCCAGCAGCCCCCCAAGTTCCTACGAGCAGTACTTC. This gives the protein CASSPPSSYEQYF. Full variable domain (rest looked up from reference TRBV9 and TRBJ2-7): DSGVTQTPKHLITATGQRVTLRCSPRSGDLSVYWYQQSLDQGLQFLIQYYNGEERAKGNILERFSAQQFPDLHSELNLSSLELGDSALYFCASSPPSSYEQYFGPGTRLTVT.

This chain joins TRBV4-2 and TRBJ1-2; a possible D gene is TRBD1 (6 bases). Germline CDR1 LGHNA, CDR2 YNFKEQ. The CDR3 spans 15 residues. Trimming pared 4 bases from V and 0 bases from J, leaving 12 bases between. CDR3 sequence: CASSPGQNTNYGYTF. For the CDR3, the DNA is TGTGCCAGCAGCCCCGGACAGAATACTAACTATGGCTACACCTTC.

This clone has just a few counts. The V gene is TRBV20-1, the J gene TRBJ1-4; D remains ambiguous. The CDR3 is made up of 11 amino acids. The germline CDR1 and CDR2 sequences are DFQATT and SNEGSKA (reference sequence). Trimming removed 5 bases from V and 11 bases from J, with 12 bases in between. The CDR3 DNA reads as TGCAGTGCTTTCTCACACGCTAAACTGTTTTTT. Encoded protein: CSAFSHAKLFF.

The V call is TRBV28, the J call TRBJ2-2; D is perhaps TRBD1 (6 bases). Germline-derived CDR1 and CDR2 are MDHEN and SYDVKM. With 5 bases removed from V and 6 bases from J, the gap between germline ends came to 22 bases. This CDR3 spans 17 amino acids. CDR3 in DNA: TGTGCCAGCAGTACTCCGTTTGGCAGGGGAAGCGCCGGGGAGCTGTTTTTT. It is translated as CASSTPFGRGSAGELFF.

The DNA for the CDR3 is TGTGCCAGCAGCTTACGCCAGAACGAGCAGTACTTC. This gives the protein CASSLRQNEQYF. The chain recombines TRBV11-2 with TRBJ2-7; D is unclear. V gave up 2 bases and J gave up 5 bases, with 7 bases separating them. Germline V lookup: CDR1 SGHAT, CDR2 FQNNGV. There are 12 residues in the CDR3.

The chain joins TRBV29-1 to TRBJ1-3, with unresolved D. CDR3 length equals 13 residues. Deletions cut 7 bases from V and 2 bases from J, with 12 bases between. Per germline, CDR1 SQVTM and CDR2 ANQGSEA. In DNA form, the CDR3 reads TGCAGCGGCATGACACCACCTGGAAACACCATATATTTT. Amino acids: CSGMTPPGNTIYF.

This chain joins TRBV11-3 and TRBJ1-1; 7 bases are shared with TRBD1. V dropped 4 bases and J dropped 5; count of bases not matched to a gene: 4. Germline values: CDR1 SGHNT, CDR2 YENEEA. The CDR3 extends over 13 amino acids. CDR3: CASSSRQGTEAFF. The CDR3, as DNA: TGTGCCAGCAGCTCAAGACAGGGTACTGAAGCTTTCTTT.

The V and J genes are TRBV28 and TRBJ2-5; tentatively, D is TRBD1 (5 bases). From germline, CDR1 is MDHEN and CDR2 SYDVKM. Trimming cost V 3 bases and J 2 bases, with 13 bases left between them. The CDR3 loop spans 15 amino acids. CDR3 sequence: CASSFVRGNQETQYF. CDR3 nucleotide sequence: TGTGCCAGCAGTTTTGTAAGGGGAAATCAAGAGACCCAGTACTTC. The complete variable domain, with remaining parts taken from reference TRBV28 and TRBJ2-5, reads DVKVTQSSRYLVKRTGEKVFLECVQDMDHENMFWYRQDPGLGLRLIYFSYDVKMKEKGDIPEGYSVSREKKERFSLILESASTNQTSMYLCASSFVRGNQETQYFGPGTRLLVL.

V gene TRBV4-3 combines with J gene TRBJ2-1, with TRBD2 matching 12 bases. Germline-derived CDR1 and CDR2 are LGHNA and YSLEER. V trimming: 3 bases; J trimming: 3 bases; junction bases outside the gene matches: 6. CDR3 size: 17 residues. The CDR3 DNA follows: TGCGCCAGCAGCCATCCTACGACTAGCGGGAGCTACAATGAGCAGTTCTTC. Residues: CASSHPTTSGSYNEQFF.

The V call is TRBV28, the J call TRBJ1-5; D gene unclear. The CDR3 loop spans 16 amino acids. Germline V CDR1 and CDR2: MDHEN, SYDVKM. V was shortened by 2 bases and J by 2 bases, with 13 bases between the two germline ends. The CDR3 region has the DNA TGTGCCAGCAGTTTACCACCTGGATTGGGCAATCAGCCCCAGCATTTT. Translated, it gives CASSLPPGLGNQPQHF.

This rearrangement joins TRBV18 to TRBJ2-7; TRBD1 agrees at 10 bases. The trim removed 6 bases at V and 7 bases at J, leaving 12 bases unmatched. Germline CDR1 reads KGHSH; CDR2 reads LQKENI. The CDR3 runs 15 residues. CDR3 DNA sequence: TGTGCCAGCTCGCCTCGAGGGACAGGGGCCCCGGAGCAGTACTTC. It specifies CASSPRGTGAPEQYF.

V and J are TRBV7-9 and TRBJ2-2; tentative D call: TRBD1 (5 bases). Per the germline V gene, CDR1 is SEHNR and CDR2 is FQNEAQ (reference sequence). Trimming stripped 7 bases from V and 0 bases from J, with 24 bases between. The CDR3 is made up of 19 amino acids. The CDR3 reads CASTTTRIFDSSNTGELFF. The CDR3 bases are TGTGCCAGCACCACCACCCGTATATTCGACAGTTCGAACACCGGGGAGCTGTTTTTT.

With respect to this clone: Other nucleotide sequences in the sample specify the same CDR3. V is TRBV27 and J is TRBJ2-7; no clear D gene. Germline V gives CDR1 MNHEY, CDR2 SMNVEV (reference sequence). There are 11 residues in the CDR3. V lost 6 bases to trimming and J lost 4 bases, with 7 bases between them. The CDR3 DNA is TGTGCCAGCAGGGTGGGATACGAGCAGTACTTC. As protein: CASRVGYEQYF.

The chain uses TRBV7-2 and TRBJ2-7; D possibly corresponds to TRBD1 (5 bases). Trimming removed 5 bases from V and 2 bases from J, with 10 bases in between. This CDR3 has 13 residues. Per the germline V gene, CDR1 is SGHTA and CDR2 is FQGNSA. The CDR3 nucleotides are TGTGCCAGCAGCCGGGCAGGGACCTACGAGCAGTACTTC. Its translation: CASSRAGTYEQYF.

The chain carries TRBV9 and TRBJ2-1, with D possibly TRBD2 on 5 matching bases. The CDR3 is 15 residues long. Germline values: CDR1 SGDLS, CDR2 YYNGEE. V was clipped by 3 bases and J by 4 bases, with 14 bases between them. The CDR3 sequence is CASSAPEGLYNEQFF. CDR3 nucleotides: TGTGCCAGCAGCGCCCCCGAGGGTTTATACAATGAGCAGTTCTTC.

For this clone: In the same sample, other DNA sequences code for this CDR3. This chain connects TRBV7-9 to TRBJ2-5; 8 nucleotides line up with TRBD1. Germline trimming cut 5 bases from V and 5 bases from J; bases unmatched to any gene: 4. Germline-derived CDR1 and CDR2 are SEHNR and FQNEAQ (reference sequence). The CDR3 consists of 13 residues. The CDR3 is CASSGQGAETQYF. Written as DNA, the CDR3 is TGTGCCAGCAGCGGGCAGGGGGCTGAGACCCAGTACTTC.

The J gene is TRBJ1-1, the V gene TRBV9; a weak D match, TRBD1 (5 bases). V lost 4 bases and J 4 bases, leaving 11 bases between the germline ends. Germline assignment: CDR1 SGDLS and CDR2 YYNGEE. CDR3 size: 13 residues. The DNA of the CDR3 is TGTGCCAGCAGCAGACGGGGGGTCACTGAAGCTTTCTTT. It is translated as CASSRRGVTEAFF. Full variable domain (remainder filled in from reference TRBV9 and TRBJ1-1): DSGVTQTPKHLITATGQRVTLRCSPRSGDLSVYWYQQSLDQGLQFLIQYYNGEERAKGNILERFSAQQFPDLHSELNLSSLELGDSALYFCASSRRGVTEAFFGQGTRLTVV.

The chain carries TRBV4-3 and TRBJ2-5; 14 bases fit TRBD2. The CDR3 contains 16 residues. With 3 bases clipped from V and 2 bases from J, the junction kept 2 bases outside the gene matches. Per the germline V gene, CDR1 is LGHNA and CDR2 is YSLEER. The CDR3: CASSQRLAGGQETQYF. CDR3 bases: TGCGCCAGCAGCCAGCGACTAGCGGGAGGGCAAGAGACCCAGTACTTC.

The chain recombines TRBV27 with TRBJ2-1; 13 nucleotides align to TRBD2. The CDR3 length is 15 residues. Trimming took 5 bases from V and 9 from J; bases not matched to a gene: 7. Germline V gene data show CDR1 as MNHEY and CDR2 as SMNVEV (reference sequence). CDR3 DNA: TGTGCCAGCAGTCTCAGACTAGCGGGAGGTTCTGAGCAGTTCTTC. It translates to CASSLRLAGGSEQFF.